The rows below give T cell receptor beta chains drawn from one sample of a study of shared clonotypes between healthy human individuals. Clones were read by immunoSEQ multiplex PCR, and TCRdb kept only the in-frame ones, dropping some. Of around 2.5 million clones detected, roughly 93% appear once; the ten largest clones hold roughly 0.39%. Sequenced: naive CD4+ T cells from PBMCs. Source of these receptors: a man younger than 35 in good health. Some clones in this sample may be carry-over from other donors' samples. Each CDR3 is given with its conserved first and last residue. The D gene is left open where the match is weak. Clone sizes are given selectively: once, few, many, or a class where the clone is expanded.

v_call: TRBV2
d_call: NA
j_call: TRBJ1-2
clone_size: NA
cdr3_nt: TGTGCCAGCAGTGCAGGGGTTGACTATGGCTACACCTTC
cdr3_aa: CASSAGVDYGYTF

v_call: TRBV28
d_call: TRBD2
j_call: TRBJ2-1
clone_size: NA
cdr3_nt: TGTGCCAGCAGTACAAGGACTAGCACCAATGAGCAGTTCTTC
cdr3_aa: CASSTRTSTNEQFF

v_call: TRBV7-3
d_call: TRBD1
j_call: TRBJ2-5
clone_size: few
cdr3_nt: TGTGCCAGCAGCCAAGGACAGGGGGAGACCCAGTACTTC
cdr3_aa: CASSQGQGETQYF

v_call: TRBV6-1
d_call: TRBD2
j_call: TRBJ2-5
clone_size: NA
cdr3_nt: TGTGCCAGCAGTGAAAGGGGGAAAGGCGGGAGGGCCGGGGAGACCCAGTACTTC
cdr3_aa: CASSERGKGGRAGETQYF

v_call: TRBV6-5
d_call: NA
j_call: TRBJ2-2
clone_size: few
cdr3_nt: TGTGCCAGCAGAATTGTCGGGGAGCTGTTTTTT
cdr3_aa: CASRIVGELFF

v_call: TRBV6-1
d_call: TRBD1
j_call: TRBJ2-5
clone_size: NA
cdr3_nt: TGTGCCAGCAGTGGAGGAGGGACAGGGAAAGAGACCCAGTACTTC
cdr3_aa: CASSGGGTGKETQYF

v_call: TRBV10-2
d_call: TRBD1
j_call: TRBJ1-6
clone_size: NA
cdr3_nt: TGCGCCAGCAGTGAGCGGACAGGGACCGATTCACCCCTCCACTTT
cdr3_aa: CASSERTGTDSPLHF

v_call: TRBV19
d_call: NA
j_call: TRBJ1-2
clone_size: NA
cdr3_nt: TGTGCCAGTAGTATTGCTTCAGTTCCCTATGGCTACACCTTC
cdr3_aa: CASSIASVPYGYTF

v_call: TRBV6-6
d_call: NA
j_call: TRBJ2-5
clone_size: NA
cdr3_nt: TGTGCCAGCAGTTACGGGCATTGGGGGGACCAGTACTTC
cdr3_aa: CASSYGHWGDQYF

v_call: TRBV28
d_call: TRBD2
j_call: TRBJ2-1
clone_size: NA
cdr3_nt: TGTGCCAGCAGTTTATACCGACTAGCGGGAGTATCCTACAATGAGCAGTTCTTC
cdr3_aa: CASSLYRLAGVSYNEQFF

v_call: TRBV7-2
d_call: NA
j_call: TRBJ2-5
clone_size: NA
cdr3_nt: TGTGCCAGCAGTCTACCAAACAGGGCCCACTTC
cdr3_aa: CASSLPNRAHF

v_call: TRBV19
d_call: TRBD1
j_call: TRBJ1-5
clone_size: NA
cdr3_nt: TGTGCCAGTAGTATATCTACTTACAGGGGTAGAGGCAATCAGCCCCAGCATTTT
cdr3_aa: CASSISTYRGRGNQPQHF

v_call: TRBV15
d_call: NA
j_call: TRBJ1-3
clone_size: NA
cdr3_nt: TGTGCCACCAGCAGAGGGGGTACAATGGCCGGAAACACCATATATTTT
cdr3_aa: CATSRGGTMAGNTIYF

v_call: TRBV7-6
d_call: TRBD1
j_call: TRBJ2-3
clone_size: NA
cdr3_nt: TGTGCCAGCAGCTCTCGGGACAGGGTCGGCACAGATACGCAGTATTTT
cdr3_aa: CASSSRDRVGTDTQYF